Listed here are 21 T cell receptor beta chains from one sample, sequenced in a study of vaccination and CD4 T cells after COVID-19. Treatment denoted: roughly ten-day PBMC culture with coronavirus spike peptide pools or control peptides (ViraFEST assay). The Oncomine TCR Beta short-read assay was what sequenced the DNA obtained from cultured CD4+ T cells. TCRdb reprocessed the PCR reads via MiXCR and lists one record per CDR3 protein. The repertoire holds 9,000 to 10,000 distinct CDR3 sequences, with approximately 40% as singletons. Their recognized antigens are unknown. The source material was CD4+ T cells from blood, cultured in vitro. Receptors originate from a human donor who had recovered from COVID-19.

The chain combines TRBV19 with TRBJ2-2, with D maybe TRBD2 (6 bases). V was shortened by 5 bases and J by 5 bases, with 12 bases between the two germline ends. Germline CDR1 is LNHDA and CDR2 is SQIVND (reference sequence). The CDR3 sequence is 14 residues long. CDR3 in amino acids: CASSDGTRTGELFF. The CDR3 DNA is TGTGCCAGTAGTGACGGGACTCGGACCGGGGAGCTGTTTTTT.

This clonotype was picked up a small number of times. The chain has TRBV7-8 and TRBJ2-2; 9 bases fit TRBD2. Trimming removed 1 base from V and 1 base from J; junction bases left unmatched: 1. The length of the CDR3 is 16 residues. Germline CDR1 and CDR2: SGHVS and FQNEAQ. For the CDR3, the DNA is TGTGCCAGCAGCTTAGGTAGCGGGGGGAACACCGGGGAGCTGTTTTTT. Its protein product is CASSLGSGGNTGELFF.

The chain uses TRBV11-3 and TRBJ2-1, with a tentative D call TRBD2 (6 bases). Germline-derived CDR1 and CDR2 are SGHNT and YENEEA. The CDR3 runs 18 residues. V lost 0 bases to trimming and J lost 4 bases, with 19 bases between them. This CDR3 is CASSLERGLPAGYNEQFF. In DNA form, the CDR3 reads TGTGCCAGCAGCTTAGAAAGGGGTCTCCCGGCGGGATACAATGAGCAGTTCTTC.

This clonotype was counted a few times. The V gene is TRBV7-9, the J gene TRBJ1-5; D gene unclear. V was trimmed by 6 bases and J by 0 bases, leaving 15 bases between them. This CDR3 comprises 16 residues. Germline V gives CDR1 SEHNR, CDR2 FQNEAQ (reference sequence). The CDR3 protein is CASRGQVSYSNQPQHF. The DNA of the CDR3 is TGTGCCAGCAGAGGGCAAGTCTCCTATAGCAATCAGCCCCAGCATTTT. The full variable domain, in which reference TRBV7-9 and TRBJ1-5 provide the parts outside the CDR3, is DTGVSQNPRHKITKRGQNVTFRCDPISEHNRLYWYRQTLGQGPEFLTYFQNEAQLEKSRLLSDRFSAERPKGSFSTLEIQRTEQGDSAMYLCASRGQVSYSNQPQHFGDGTRLSIL.

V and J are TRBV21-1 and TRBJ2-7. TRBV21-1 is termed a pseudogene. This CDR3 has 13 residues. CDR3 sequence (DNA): TGTGCCAGCACCCTAGGCCGGCCGTTCGGGCAGTACTTC. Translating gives CASTLGRPFGQYF.

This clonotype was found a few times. CDR3 region: CASRPIPTSLAEVTQYF. In DNA, the CDR3 is TGTGCCAGCAGGCCTATCCCAACTAGCCTCGCGGAGGTGACCCAGTACTTC. The chain carries TRBV5-4 and TRBJ2-5; D perhaps matches TRBD2 (6 bases). Looked up from germline, CDR1 is SGHNT and CDR2 is YYREEE (reference sequence). Trimming removed 5 bases at V and 7 bases at J, with 27 bases between. This CDR3 is built from 17 residues.

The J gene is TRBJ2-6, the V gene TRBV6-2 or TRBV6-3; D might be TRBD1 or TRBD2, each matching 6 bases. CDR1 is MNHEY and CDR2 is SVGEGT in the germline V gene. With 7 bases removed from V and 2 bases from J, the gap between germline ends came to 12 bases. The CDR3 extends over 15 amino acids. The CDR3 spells CASKTGGTGANVLTF. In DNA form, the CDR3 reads TGTGCCAGCAAGACAGGCGGGACTGGGGCCAACGTCCTGACTTTC.

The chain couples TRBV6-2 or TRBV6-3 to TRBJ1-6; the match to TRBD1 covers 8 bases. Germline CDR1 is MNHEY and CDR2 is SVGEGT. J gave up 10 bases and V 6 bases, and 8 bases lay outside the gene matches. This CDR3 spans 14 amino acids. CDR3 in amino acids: CASRLGQAASPLHF. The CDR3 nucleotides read TGTGCCAGCAGGCTGGGACAGGCGGCATCACCCCTCCACTTT.

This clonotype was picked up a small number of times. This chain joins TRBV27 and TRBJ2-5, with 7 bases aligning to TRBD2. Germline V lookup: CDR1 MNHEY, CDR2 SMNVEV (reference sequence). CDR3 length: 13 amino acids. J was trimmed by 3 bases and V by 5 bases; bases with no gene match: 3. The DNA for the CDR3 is TGTGCCAGCAGTAAGCGGGGAAAAGAGACCCAGTACTTC. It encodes CASSKRGKETQYF.

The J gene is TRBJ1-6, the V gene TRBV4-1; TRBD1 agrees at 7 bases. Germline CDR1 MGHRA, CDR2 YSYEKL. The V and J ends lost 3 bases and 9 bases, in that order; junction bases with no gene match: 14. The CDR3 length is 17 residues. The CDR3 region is CASSQVGRGPSFSPLHF. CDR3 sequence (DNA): TGCGCCAGCAGCCAGGTGGGGAGGGGGCCCTCTTTTTCACCCCTCCACTTT.

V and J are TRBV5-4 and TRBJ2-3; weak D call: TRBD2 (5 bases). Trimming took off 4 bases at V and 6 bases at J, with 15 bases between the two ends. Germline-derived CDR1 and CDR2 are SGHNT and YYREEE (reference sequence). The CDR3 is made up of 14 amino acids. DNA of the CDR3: TGTGCCAGCAGCCCCGGCCGGGGAAGGGATACGCAGTATTTT. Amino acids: CASSPGRGRDTQYF.

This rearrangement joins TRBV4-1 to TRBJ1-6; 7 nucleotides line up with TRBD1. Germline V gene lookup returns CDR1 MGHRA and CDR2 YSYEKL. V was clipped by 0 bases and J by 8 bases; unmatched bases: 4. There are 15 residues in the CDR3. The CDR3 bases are TGCGCCAGCAGCCAAGAGGCAACAGGGGATTCACCCCTCCACTTT. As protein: CASSQEATGDSPLHF.

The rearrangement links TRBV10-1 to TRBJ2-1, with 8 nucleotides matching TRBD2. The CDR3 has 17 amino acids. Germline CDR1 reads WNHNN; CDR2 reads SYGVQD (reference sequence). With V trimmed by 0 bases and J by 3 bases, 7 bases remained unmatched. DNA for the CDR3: TGCGCCAGCAGTGAGTCACGGAGCGGGGGCCTCTACAATGAGCAGTTCTTC. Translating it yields CASSESRSGGLYNEQFF.

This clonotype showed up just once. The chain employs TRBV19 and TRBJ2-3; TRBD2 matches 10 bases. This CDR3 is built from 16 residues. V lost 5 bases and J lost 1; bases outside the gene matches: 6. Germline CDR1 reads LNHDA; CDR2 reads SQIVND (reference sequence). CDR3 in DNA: TGTGCCAGTAGTTACCAGCGGGGGGGCGGCACAGATACGCAGTATTTT. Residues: CASSYQRGGGTDTQYF.

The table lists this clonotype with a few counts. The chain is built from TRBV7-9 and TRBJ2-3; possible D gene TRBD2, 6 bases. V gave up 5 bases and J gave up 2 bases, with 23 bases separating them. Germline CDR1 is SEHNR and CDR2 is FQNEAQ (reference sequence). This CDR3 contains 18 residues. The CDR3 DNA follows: TGTGCCAGCAGCCCGAAAGTCAGGGTGGCGGGGATCACAGATACGCAGTATTTT. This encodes CASSPKVRVAGITDTQYF.

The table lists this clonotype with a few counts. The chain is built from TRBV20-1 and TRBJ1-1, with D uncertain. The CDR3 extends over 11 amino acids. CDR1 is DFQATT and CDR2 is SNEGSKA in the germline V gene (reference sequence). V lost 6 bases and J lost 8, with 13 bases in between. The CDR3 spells CSAPRASEAFF. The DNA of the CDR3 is TGCAGTGCCCCCCGGGCCTCCGAAGCTTTCTTT.

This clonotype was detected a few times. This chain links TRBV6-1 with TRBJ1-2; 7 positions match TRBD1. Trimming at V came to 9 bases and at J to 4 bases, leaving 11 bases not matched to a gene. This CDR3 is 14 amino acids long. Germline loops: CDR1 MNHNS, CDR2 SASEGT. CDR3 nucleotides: TGTGCCAGTTTGCCTGCGGACAGGCTCTATGGCTACACCTTC. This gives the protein CASLPADRLYGYTF.

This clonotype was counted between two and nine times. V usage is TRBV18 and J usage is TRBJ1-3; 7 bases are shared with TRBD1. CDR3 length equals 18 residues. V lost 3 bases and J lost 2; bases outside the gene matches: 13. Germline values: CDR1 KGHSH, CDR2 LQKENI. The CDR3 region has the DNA TGTGCCAGCTCACCCGTACGACCGGGACAGTTGACTGGAAACACCATATATTTT. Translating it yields CASSPVRPGQLTGNTIYF.

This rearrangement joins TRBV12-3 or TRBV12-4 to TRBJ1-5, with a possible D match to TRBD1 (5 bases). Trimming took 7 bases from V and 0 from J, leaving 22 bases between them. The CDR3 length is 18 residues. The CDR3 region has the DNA TGTGCCAGCACTATCACGTCGGGAGGAAGGGGTAGCAATCAGCCCCAGCATTTT. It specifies CASTITSGGRGSNQPQHF.

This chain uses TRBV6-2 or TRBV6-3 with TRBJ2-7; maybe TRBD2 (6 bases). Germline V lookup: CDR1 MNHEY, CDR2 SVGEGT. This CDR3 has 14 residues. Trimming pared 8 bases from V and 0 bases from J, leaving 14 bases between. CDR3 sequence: CASRKAGSSYEQYF. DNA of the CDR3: TGTGCCAGCCGCAAGGCGGGGAGCTCCTACGAGCAGTACTTC.

CDR3: CASSRQGTTGELFF. CDR3 coding DNA: TGTGCCAGCAGCCGACAGGGGACCACCGGGGAGCTGTTTTTT. The chain combines TRBV6-1 with TRBJ2-2; 8 bases are a match to TRBD1. With V trimmed by 6 bases and J by 4 bases, 4 bases remained unmatched. CDR1 is MNHNS and CDR2 is SASEGT in the germline V gene. The CDR3 is made up of 14 amino acids.